One T cell receptor beta chain is described in this entry. Its target is not known. This entry comes from a study of T cell responses to AZD1222 COVID-19 vaccine. Study conclusions and caveats: At study baseline, merely six AZD1222 recipients were seropositive.

Germline V gene sequence: CDR1 SGHAT, CDR2 FQNNGV. This CDR3 has 18 residues. The ends lost 0 bases at V and 2 bases at J; junction bases unmatched: 7. Repertoires were generated with immunoSEQ multiplex PCR, while TCRdb's copy carries only in-frame clones and drops some. Of 120,000 or so clones listed, about 85% are singletons. The clonotype originates from an adult in good health. The specimen was peripheral blood, collected on day 0 of AZD1222 vaccination. The chain has TRBV11-2 and TRBJ2-7; 13 bases fit TRBD2. The CDR3 reads CASSLDQTSGGLTYEQYF. DNA of the CDR3: TGTGCCAGCAGCTTAGACCAGACTAGCGGGGGGCTCACCTACGAGCAGTACTTC.